These 20 T cell receptor beta chains came from one sample sequenced in a study of a mutant IDH1 vaccine in newly diagnosed glioma. Time point described: week 47, end of study. Vaccine doses each comprised 300 ug of mutant IDH1 20-mer peptide, with topical imiquimod. Clones were read by immunoSEQ multiplex PCR, and TCRdb kept only the in-frame ones, dropping some. The data contain tens of thousands of clones, about two thirds of them singletons. For these TCRs, the target antigens are not known. Here the sequenced sample was peripheral blood mononuclear cells (PBMCs), taken from a glioma patient whose treatment included an IDH1 peptide vaccine. These receptors all stem from a man aged 35-49 years with glioma. Some clones in this sample may be carry-over from other donors' samples.

V gene TRBV19 combines with J gene TRBJ2-2; possible D gene TRBD1, 6 bases. The ends were cut back, 5 bases at V and 2 bases at J, with 18 bases in the middle. Germline CDR1 and CDR2: LNHDA and SQIVND (reference sequence). The CDR3 runs to 17 residues. DNA of the CDR3: TGTGCCAGTAGTCCCCAGCTAGGACAGAAAAACACCGGGGAGCTGTTTTTT. It encodes CASSPQLGQKNTGELFF. The full variable domain, its missing parts supplied by reference TRBV19 and TRBJ2-2, is DGGITQSPKYLFRKEGQNVTLSCEQNLNHDAMYWYRQDPGQGLRLIYYSQIVNDFQKGDIAEGYSVSREKKESFPLTVTSAQKNPTAFYLCASSPQLGQKNTGELFFGEGSRLTVL.

This rearrangement joins TRBV5-1 to TRBJ2-7; TRBD1 might be the D (6 bases). The germline gives CDR1 SGHRS, CDR2 YFSETQ. Trimming pared 0 bases from V and 3 bases from J, leaving 16 bases between. The CDR3 has 16 amino acids. CDR3 sequence: CASSLGHRDKNYEQYF. CDR3 nucleotides: TGCGCCAGCAGCTTGGGCCACCGGGACAAGAACTACGAGCAGTACTTC.

This chain joins TRBV7-6 and TRBJ2-1; D not certain. V was shortened by 1 base and J by 0 bases, with 10 bases between the two germline ends. The length of the CDR3 is 16 residues. The germline V gene encodes CDR1 SGHVS and CDR2 FNYEAQ. The CDR3: CASSLGTPSSYNEQFF. CDR3 DNA: TGTGCCAGCAGCTTAGGAACCCCGAGCTCCTACAATGAGCAGTTCTTC.

The chain couples TRBV18 to TRBJ1-1, with 7 bases that match TRBD1. This CDR3 contains 17 residues. V dropped 3 bases and J dropped 0; count of bases not matched to a gene: 10. Per germline, CDR1 KGHSH and CDR2 LQKENI. CDR3 sequence (DNA): TGTGCCAGCTCACCGGGGGCAGGGGGTTCCATGAACACTGAAGCTTTCTTT. This gives the protein CASSPGAGGSMNTEAFF.

This chain connects TRBV2 to TRBJ2-5; 7 bases fit TRBD2. The junction had 2 bases not matched to a gene; V was cut back by 4 bases and J by 0 bases. Germline loops: CDR1 SNHLY, CDR2 FYNNEI. This CDR3 is built from 14 residues. CDR3 DNA sequence: TGTGCCAGCAGTGTGCGGGAGTACCAAGAGACCCAGTACTTC. It specifies CASSVREYQETQYF.

This chain uses TRBV6-1 with TRBJ2-1; tentatively, D is TRBD2 (5 bases). The V gene's germline CDR1 is MNHNS and CDR2 SASEGT. Trimming took off 3 bases at V and 8 bases at J, with 14 bases between the two ends. This CDR3 comprises 14 residues. CDR3 DNA: TGTGCCAGCAGTGAGGGAACTACCGGGGATGAGCAGTTCTTC. Its translation is CASSEGTTGDEQFF.

The rearrangement links TRBV5-1 to TRBJ2-1; 9 positions match TRBD2. The V gene's germline CDR1 is SGHRS and CDR2 YFSETQ. With V trimmed by 0 bases and J by 4 bases, 2 bases remained unmatched. The CDR3 sequence is 15 residues long. CDR3 coding DNA: TGCGCCAGCAGCTTGGATCTAGCGGGGTACAATGAGCAGTTCTTC. It encodes CASSLDLAGYNEQFF.

The chain recombines TRBV15 with TRBJ2-7; a possible D gene is TRBD1 (6 bases). Germline loops: CDR1 LNHNV, CDR2 YYDKDF (reference sequence). The CDR3 runs to 12 residues. V was cut by 7 bases and J by 6 bases, with 13 bases left in between. The CDR3 nucleotides read TGTGCCACCAAGGCCGTAGGGGGCGAGCAGTACTTC. It encodes CATKAVGGEQYF.

This clone has only one observation. The chain couples TRBV7-9 to TRBJ2-4, with 7 nucleotides matching TRBD2. Germline loops: CDR1 SEHNR, CDR2 FQNEAQ (reference sequence). The CDR3 has 12 amino acids. Trimming cost V 3 bases and J 7 bases; bases outside gene matches: 0. CDR3 sequence (DNA): TGTGCCAGCAGCTTGCGGGGGAACATTCAGTACTTC. Its protein product is CASSLRGNIQYF. The full variable domain, completed using reference TRBV7-9 and TRBJ2-4, is DTGVSQNPRHKITKRGQNVTFRCDPISEHNRLYWYRQTLGQGPEFLTYFQNEAQLEKSRLLSDRFSAERPKGSFSTLEIQRTEQGDSAMYLCASSLRGNIQYFGAGTRLSVL.

This clone came up a few times. The rearrangement joins TRBV4-1 to TRBJ2-2, with D perhaps TRBD2 (6 bases). CDR3 length: 17 residues. Germline V gives CDR1 MGHRA, CDR2 YSYEKL. Between the trimmed V and J ends, which lost 3 bases and 1 base, there was a span of 15 bases. Here the CDR3 DNA reads TGCGCCAGCAGCCACGGGGCGGGGCTACAGAACACCGGGGAGCTGTTTTTT. Translating gives CASSHGAGLQNTGELFF.

The chain couples TRBV6-1 to TRBJ2-5, with 8 bases lining up with TRBD1. The CDR3 is made up of 16 amino acids. Trimming took 1 base from V and 1 from J; bases not matched to a gene: 5. CDR1 is MNHNS and CDR2 is SASEGT in the germline V gene. The DNA of the CDR3 is TGTGCCAGCAGTGAAGGGACAGGGTTCGGCCAAGAGACCCAGTACTTC. Residues: CASSEGTGFGQETQYF.

The V gene is TRBV9, the J gene TRBJ1-1; 7 bases line up with TRBD1. V lost 4 bases to trimming and J lost 5 bases; unmatched junction nucleotides: 11. In germline, CDR1 is SGDLS, CDR2 YYNGEE. The CDR3 is made up of 15 amino acids. CDR3 sequence (DNA): TGTGCCAGCAGCCACAGGGGAGGGGAGAGGACTGAAGCTTTCTTT. Its translation is CASSHRGGERTEAFF.

J is TRBJ2-7 and V is TRBV27; D perhaps matches TRBD1 (5 bases). CDR3 length: 12 amino acids. Trimming removed 5 bases from V and 5 bases from J, with 10 bases in between. CDR1 is MNHEY, CDR2 SMNVEV, per germline (reference sequence). CDR3 in amino acids: CASSPGIHEQYF. The DNA of the CDR3 is TGTGCCAGCAGTCCAGGGATCCACGAGCAGTACTTC.

V and J are TRBV29-1 and TRBJ1-4; D remains unclear. Trimming took off 1 base at V and 0 bases at J, with 6 bases between the two ends. The CDR3 is 14 residues long. Germline-derived CDR1 and CDR2 are SQVTM and ANQGSEA. CDR3 loop: CSVEGPATNEKLFF. CDR3 nucleotide sequence: TGCAGCGTTGAAGGGCCCGCAACTAATGAAAAACTGTTTTTT.

The V call is TRBV7-3, the J call TRBJ2-1; no clear D. The CDR3 loop spans 14 amino acids. The germline V gene has CDR1 SGHTA and CDR2 FQGTGA. V was shortened by 5 bases and J by 0 bases, with 8 bases between the two germline ends. The CDR3 here is CASSPGLSYNEQFF. The CDR3 nucleotides read TGTGCCAGCAGCCCGGGCCTCTCCTACAATGAGCAGTTCTTC.

The genes are TRBV5-1 and TRBJ1-5; 7 bases fit TRBD1. The ends lost 0 bases at V and 6 bases at J; junction bases unmatched: 9. Germline V gene data show CDR1 as SGHRS and CDR2 as YFSETQ. The CDR3 has 16 amino acids. The CDR3 DNA reads as TGCGCCAGCAGCTTGGAGGGGGCGCGTTCCGGTCAGCCCCAGCATTTT. Residues: CASSLEGARSGQPQHF.

The rearrangement links TRBV15 to TRBJ1-5, with 7 bases lining up with TRBD1. From germline, CDR1 is LNHNV and CDR2 YYDKDF (reference sequence). The CDR3 runs to 18 residues. V trimming: 1 base; J trimming: 4 bases; junction bases outside the gene matches: 13. DNA of the CDR3: TGTGCCACCAGCAGAGTTACCCAGGGACAGTTGTGGAATCAGCCCCAGCATTTT. Translating it yields CATSRVTQGQLWNQPQHF.

This clone has only a few counts. V and J are TRBV27 and TRBJ1-5; 9 nucleotides match TRBD1. The trim removed 6 bases at V and 3 bases at J, leaving 3 bases unmatched. This CDR3 is built from 14 residues. Germline CDR1 is MNHEY and CDR2 is SMNVEV (reference sequence). DNA for the CDR3: TGTGCCAGCAGGAGGGACAGGGACAATCAGCCCCAGCATTTT. Its protein is CASRRDRDNQPQHF.

The chain has TRBV6-1 and TRBJ1-1, with 10 positions matching TRBD1. With 6 bases clipped from V and 5 bases from J, the junction kept 9 bases outside the gene matches. CDR3 length: 15 residues. The germline CDR1 and CDR2 sequences are MNHNS and SASEGT. As DNA, the CDR3 is TGTGCCAGCAGACCGTCCGGACAGGGGGGGACTGAAGCTTTCTTT. This encodes CASRPSGQGGTEAFF.

This chain connects TRBV2 to TRBJ1-2; D might be TRBD1 (6 bases). This CDR3 contains 12 residues. V was shortened by 10 bases and J by 2 bases, with 11 bases between the two germline ends. Germline CDR1 and CDR2: SNHLY and FYNNEI. The CDR3 DNA sequence: TGTGCCACCTATGACAGGAACTATGGCTACACCTTC. Translating gives CATYDRNYGYTF.